Included here is one T cell receptor beta chain sequence, with context. The record originates from a study of blood T cell repertoires in COVID-19. Across the whole study: In each case, the material was cDNA or gDNA derived from T cells, B-cell-depleted T cells, or PBMCs.

The method was immunoSEQ multiplex PCR; TCRdb's version includes in-frame clones alone and lacks a portion of them. Of about 220,000 clones in the sample, 80% were seen once. From germline, CDR1 is SGDLS and CDR2 YYNGEE. Trimming cost V 0 bases and J 7 bases, with 11 bases left between them. The CDR3 has 14 amino acids. The source of this sequence is a human donor in a cohort sampled during active COVID-19. The sequencing input was peripheral blood. The chain couples TRBV9 to TRBJ1-5; D is ambiguous. This chain's CDR3 is CASSVAGVFQPQHF. CDR3 sequence (DNA): TGTGCCAGCAGCGTAGCCGGGGTGTTCCAGCCCCAGCATTTT.